Below, 8 T cell receptor beta chains from the same sample are listed, as sequenced in a study of low-dose radiotherapy and immunotherapy resistance in tumors. TRAV and TRBV primers primed cDNA for both TCRalpha and TCRbeta. Amplification of TCRs used a constant-region primer and V-primer adapter for about 20 PCR cycles. MiXCR was run by TCRdb on the reads, yielding one entry per CDR3 protein. The repertoire holds fewer than 20,000 distinct CDR3 sequences, with under 80% as singletons. The origin of the receptors is a human donor with advanced metastatic prostate, ovarian, gallbladder or colorectal cancer (not recorded which). This table probably holds off-target reads from a library built for another chain.

CDR3 in amino acids: CASSSGTFQETQYF. In DNA form, the CDR3 reads TGTGCCAGCAGCTCCGGGACCTTCCAAGAGACCCAGTACTTC. The V and J genes are TRBV5-6 and TRBJ2-5; possibly TRBD1 or TRBD2 for D (5 bases each). CDR3 length: 14 amino acids. Germline V lookup: CDR1 SGHDT, CDR2 YYEEEE. V dropped 3 bases and J dropped 1 base, with 10 bases sitting between them.

The chain employs TRBV29-1 and TRBJ2-3; 16 positions match TRBD2. The germline V gene encodes CDR1 SQVTM and CDR2 ANQGSEA. V trimming: 6 bases; J trimming: 5 bases; junction bases outside the gene matches: 8. The CDR3 consists of 16 residues. CDR3 protein: CSVGGLAGGPGDTQYF. CDR3 in DNA: TGCAGCGTCGGGGGACTAGCGGGAGGGCCGGGAGATACGCAGTATTTT.

The CDR3 protein is CASSLNERGGRTGANVLTF. DNA of the CDR3: TGTGCCAGCAGCTTAAACGAGAGGGGAGGTAGGACTGGGGCCAACGTCCTGACTTTC. J is TRBJ2-6 and V is TRBV7-9, with a possible D match to TRBD2 (6 bases). V was cut by 2 bases and J by 2 bases, with 19 bases left in between. This CDR3 region has 19 residues. Germline-derived CDR1 and CDR2 are SEHNR and FQNEAQ (reference sequence).

The chain combines TRBV2 with TRBJ2-2; 9 positions match TRBD1. CDR1 and CDR2 from the germline V gene are SNHLY and FYNNEI. The junction had 1 base not matched to a gene; V was cut back by 8 bases and J by 3 bases. This CDR3 spans 13 amino acids. CDR3 nucleotides: TGTGCCAGCCGGGACAGGGACACCGGGGAGCTGTTTTTT. Translating it yields CASRDRDTGELFF.

The CDR3 DNA follows: TGCGCCAGCAGCCAAGACGGCGGCAATCAGCCCCAGCATTTT. Translation gives CASSQDGGNQPQHF. The chain employs TRBV1 and TRBJ1-5. TRBV1 is given as a pseudogene. This CDR3 contains 14 residues.

This clonotype showed up just once. The chain links TRBV5-1 to TRBJ1-4; 7 nucleotides match TRBD1. Germline V lookup: CDR1 SGHRS, CDR2 YFSETQ. The CDR3 has 15 residues. V gave up 1 base and J gave up 7 bases; unmatched junction bases: 7. The CDR3 loop reads CASSLTGAGSEKLFF. The CDR3 nucleotides read TGCGCCAGCAGCTTGACAGGGGCGGGAAGTGAAAAACTGTTTTTT.

This clonotype has just a few counts. The chain carries TRBV10-2 and TRBJ2-7; the D gene is possibly TRBD1 (5 bases). The CDR3 is 13 amino acids. The germline V gene encodes CDR1 WSHSY and CDR2 SAAADI. Trimming removed 4 bases at V and 4 bases at J, with 11 bases between. CDR3 sequence reads: CASSANRQYEQYF. CDR3 coding DNA: TGCGCCAGCAGTGCCAACAGGCAGTACGAGCAGTACTTC.

The chain is built from TRBV10-2 and TRBJ1-5; D possibly corresponds to TRBD1 (6 bases). Trimming removed 7 bases at V and 1 base at J, with 8 bases between. CDR3 length: 13 amino acids. The V gene's germline CDR1 is WSHSY and CDR2 SAAADI. The CDR3 region is CASKGVSNQPQHF. The CDR3 DNA reads TGCGCCAGCAAGGGGGTCAGCAATCAGCCCCAGCATTTT.